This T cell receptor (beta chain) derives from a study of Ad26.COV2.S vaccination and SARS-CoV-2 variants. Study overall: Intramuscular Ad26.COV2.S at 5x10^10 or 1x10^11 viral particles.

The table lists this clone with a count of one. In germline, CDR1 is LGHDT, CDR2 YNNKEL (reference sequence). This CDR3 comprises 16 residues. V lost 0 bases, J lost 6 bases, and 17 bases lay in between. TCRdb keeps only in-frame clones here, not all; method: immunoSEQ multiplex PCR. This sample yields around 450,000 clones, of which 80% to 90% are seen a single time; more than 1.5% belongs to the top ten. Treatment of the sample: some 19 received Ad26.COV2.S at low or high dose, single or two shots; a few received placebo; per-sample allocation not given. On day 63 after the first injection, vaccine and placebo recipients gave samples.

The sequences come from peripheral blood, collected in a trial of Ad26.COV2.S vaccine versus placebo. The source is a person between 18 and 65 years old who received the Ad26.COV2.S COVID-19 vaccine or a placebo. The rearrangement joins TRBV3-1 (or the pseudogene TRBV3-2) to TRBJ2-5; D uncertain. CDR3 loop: CASSQEATKLRKTQYF. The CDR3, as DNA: TGTGCCAGCAGCCAAGAGGCCACGAAACTAAGAAAGACCCAGTACTTC.